These T cell receptor beta chains were read from a single sample in a study of T cell repertoires in cytomegalovirus infection. TCRdb itself ran the reads through MiXCR, one entry per CDR3 protein. Found here are fewer than 650,000 distinct CDR3 sequences, 40% of them singletons; the top ten hold about half. Their antigens remain unidentified. This sample comprised cultured PBMCs, obtained from culture after CMV antigen stimulation. These receptors originate from a human donor in good health (CMV status not recorded). Some clones in this sample may be carry-over from other donors' samples. The CDR3 runs from the conserved cysteine through the conserved F or W. A D gene is named only where the DNA matches it firmly. Rows give clone size only sometimes, using once, few, many, or a class for an expanded clone.

V: TRBV19; J: TRBJ2-3; D: TRBD2; length: 19; size: NA; DNA: TGTGCCAGTAGTATAGATCCCTACGCGGGGGGAGCGATTGCAGATACGCAGTATTTT; CDR3: CASSIDPYAGGAIADTQYF
V: TRBV6-6; J: TRBJ2-6; D: TRBD1; length: 16; size: few; DNA: TGTGCCAGCAGTTACTCCCAGGGGGCTGGGGCCAACGTCCTGACTTTC; CDR3: CASSYSQGAGANVLTF
V: TRBV11-2; J: TRBJ2-7; D: NA; length: 14; size: few; DNA: TGTGCCAGCAGCTTAAGAGACGGCCCCTACGAGCAGTACTTC; CDR3: CASSLRDGPYEQYF
V: TRBV9; J: TRBJ2-1; D: TRBD2; length: 18; size: NA; DNA: TGTGCCAGCAGCGTAGGGTCTAGCGGGTCTGTAGGGGGCAATGAGCAGTTCTTC; CDR3: CASSVGSSGSVGGNEQFF
V: TRBV7-8; J: TRBJ2-1; D: NA; length: 15; size: NA; DNA: TGTGCCAGCAGCTCTAGTGGGCGCTCCTACAATGAGCAGTTCTTC; CDR3: CASSSSGRSYNEQFF
V: TRBV7-6; J: TRBJ1-5; D: NA; length: 14; size: few; DNA: TGTGCCAGCAGCTTAAGTGTAGGGAATCAGCCCCAGCATTTT; CDR3: CASSLSVGNQPQHF
V: TRBV6-1; J: TRBJ2-3; D: NA; length: 12; size: NA; DNA: TGTGCCAGCAGCGGACTGGAAGATACGCAGTATTTT; CDR3: CASSGLEDTQYF
V: TRBV6-6; J: TRBJ1-3; D: TRBD1; length: 14; size: NA; DNA: TGTGCCAGCAGGCAGGGGGCGCGAGGGAACACCATATATTTT; CDR3: CASRQGARGNTIYF
V: TRBV12-3/TRBV12-4; J: TRBJ1-6; D: NA; length: 13; size: NA; DNA: TGTGCCAGCAAGGGGAGTTATAATTCACCCCTCCACTTT; CDR3: CASKGSYNSPLHF
V: TRBV6-1; J: TRBJ1-1; D: NA; length: 14; size: NA; DNA: TGTGCCAGCAGTGTAGGGGGGGTTGAAACTGAAGCTTTCTTT; CDR3: CASSVGGVETEAFF
V: TRBV2; J: TRBJ1-1; D: NA; length: 14; size: few; DNA: TGTGCCAGCAGCCAGGGCCTATCGAGTACTGAAGCTTTCTTT; CDR3: CASSQGLSSTEAFF
V: TRBV7-9; J: TRBJ1-1; D: NA; length: 16; size: few; DNA: TGTGCCAGCAGCTCTCAAAAAGCCTTGAAGAACACTGAAGCTTTCTTT; CDR3: CASSSQKALKNTEAFF
V: TRBV7-2; J: TRBJ2-7; D: TRBD2; length: 16; size: many; DNA: TGTGCCAGCAGCTTAGCGTGGTCTAGCGGGAGTTACGAGCAGTACTTC; CDR3: CASSLAWSSGSYEQYF
V: TRBV7-2; J: TRBJ2-2; D: TRBD2; length: 15; size: NA; DNA: TGTGCCAGCAGCTTAGGCGGGGGGTCCACCGGGGAGCTGTTTTTT; CDR3: CASSLGGGSTGELFF
V: TRBV7-4; J: TRBJ2-5; D: NA; length: 16; size: NA; DNA: TGTGCCAGCAGCTTAGTAAGACTAGAGGCTCAAGAGACCCAGTACTTC; CDR3: CASSLVRLEAQETQYF
V: TRBV19; J: TRBJ2-4; D: TRBD2; length: 11; size: few; DNA: TGTGCCAGCCGGGAGGGTAGCATTCAGTACTTC; CDR3: CASREGSIQYF